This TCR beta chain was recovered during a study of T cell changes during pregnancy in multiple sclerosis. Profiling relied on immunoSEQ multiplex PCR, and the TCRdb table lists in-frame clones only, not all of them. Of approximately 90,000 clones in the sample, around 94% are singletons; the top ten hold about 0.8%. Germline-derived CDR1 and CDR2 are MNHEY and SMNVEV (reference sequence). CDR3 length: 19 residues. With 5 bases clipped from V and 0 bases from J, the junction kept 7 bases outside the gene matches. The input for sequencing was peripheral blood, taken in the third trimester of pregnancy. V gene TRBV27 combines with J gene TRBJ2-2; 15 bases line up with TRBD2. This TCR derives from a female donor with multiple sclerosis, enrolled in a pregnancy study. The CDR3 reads CASSLQGLAGGSNTGELFF. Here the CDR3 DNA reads TGTGCCAGCAGTCTGCAGGGACTAGCGGGAGGATCGAACACCGGGGAGCTGTTTTTT.